The entry below gives a single TCR beta chain sequence along with its context. Germline V gene lookup returns CDR1 LNHNV and CDR2 YYDKDF (reference sequence). The CDR3 sequence is 15 residues long. V gave up 1 base and J gave up 4 bases; unmatched junction bases: 2. In the original analysis: The assay estimated nucleated cells by amplifying reference gene primers. Clones were sequenced by immunoSEQ multiplex PCR, and TCRdb holds only the in-frame ones, with some missing. That table gives V, J and clone size, and the DNA gave D and trimming. The sample gives 120,000 to 150,000 clones, approximately 91% of which show up once; more than 9% is in the top ten. These data are taken from a study of blood T cell repertoires in COVID-19. On the study more broadly: Acute and convalescent COVID-19 samples came from the United States, Italy and Spain. PBMCs, B-cell-depleted T cells, or T cells were the source of the cDNA or gDNA that made up the material.

This clonotype was obtained from a man between 45 and 60 years old with active or convalescent COVID-19. Sequenced material: peripheral blood. The rearrangement uses TRBV15 and TRBJ1-5; 9 positions match TRBD1. As DNA, the CDR3 is TGTGCCACCAGCAGAGCCGGACAGGGGAATCAGCCCCAGCATTTT. Its translation: CATSRAGQGNQPQHF. The entire variable domain, with the rest obtained from reference TRBV15 and TRBJ1-5, is as follows: DAMVIQNPRYQVTQFGKPVTLSCSQTLNHNVMYWYQQKSSQAPKLLFHYYDKDFNNEADTPDNFQSRRPNTSFCFLDIRSPGLGDTAMYLCATSRAGQGNQPQHFGDGTRLSIL.